The 27 T cell receptor beta chains presented below share a single source sample, sequenced in a study of T cell repertoires in cytomegalovirus infection. TCRdb re-analysed the reads in MiXCR, keeping a single row per CDR3 protein. Among over 250,000 distinct CDR3 sequences listed, around 25% were seen once. Sequenced input: PBMCs. The receptors stem from a human donor in good health (CMV status not recorded). Some clones in this sample may be carry-over from other donors' samples.

This clonotype has a handful of counts. The chain employs TRBV6-5 and TRBJ1-5; D unresolved. This CDR3 is 14 amino acids long. Deletions cut 7 bases from V and 1 base from J, with 11 bases between. Germline CDR1 reads MNHEY; CDR2 reads SVGAGI. The CDR3 bases are TGTGCCAGCAAGAGAGATTACAGCAATCAGCCCCAGCATTTT. It specifies CASKRDYSNQPQHF.

The chain couples TRBV6-6 to TRBJ2-2; 8 bases fit TRBD2. V lost 8 bases, J lost 5 bases, and 10 bases stayed unmatched. The CDR3 consists of 15 residues. Per the germline V gene, CDR1 is MNHNY and CDR2 is SVGAGI (reference sequence). The CDR3 bases are TGTGCCAGCCGGGGGGCGGGGGGTCAAACCGGGGAGCTGTTTTTT. Amino acid sequence: CASRGAGGQTGELFF.

This clonotype was observed a single time. The rearrangement links TRBV7-8 to TRBJ2-1, with 13 bases lining up with TRBD2. The CDR3 sequence is 15 residues long. Germline trimming cut 1 base from V and 9 bases from J; bases unmatched to any gene: 3. From germline, CDR1 is SGHVS and CDR2 FQNEAQ. In DNA, the CDR3 is TGTGCCAGCAGCTTAGAACTAGCGGGAGGGGGTGAGCAGTTCTTC. The encoded protein is CASSLELAGGGEQFF.

The rearrangement uses TRBV20-1 and TRBJ2-4; TRBD1 might be the D (5 bases). Germline V gives CDR1 DFQATT, CDR2 SNEGSKA (reference sequence). CDR3 length equals 11 residues. Between the trimmed V and J ends, which lost 4 bases and 7 bases, there was a span of 8 bases. The CDR3: CSATSGNIQYF. CDR3 DNA sequence: TGCAGTGCTACGTCAGGGAACATTCAGTACTTC.

This clonotype was detected only a few times. This chain uses TRBV12-3 or TRBV12-4 with TRBJ2-7; D remains unclear. The ends were cut back, 3 bases at V and 7 bases at J, with 10 bases in the middle. The CDR3 sequence is 12 residues long. In DNA form, the CDR3 reads TGTGCCAGCAGTTTGGTGGAGAGAGAGCAGTACTTC. Amino acids: CASSLVEREQYF.

This chain joins TRBV5-1 and TRBJ1-5; D not certain. Trimming removed 0 bases from V and 5 bases from J, with 9 bases in between. CDR3 length equals 14 residues. CDR1 is SGHRS and CDR2 is YFSETQ in the germline V gene. CDR3 region: CASSLGGSDQPQHF. In DNA form, the CDR3 reads TGCGCCAGCAGCTTGGGGGGATCGGATCAGCCCCAGCATTTT.

This clonotype was observed a few times. V and J are TRBV18 and TRBJ1-2, with D possibly being TRBD1 (5 bases). Germline CDR1 and CDR2: KGHSH and LQKENI. The CDR3 spans 14 residues. Trimming removed 3 bases from V and 6 bases from J, with 14 bases in between. The CDR3 DNA is TGTGCCAGCTCACCCTCCGTTGGGGGAGATGGCTACACCTTC. This translates into CASSPSVGGDGYTF.

The rearrangement uses TRBV27 and TRBJ2-5; D is uncertain. Trimming pared 7 bases from V and 0 bases from J, leaving 9 bases between. The germline V gene encodes CDR1 MNHEY and CDR2 SMNVEV (reference sequence). The CDR3 contains 13 residues. The CDR3 DNA reads TGTGCCAGCATGCGAGGCCACCAAGAGACCCAGTACTTC. This sequence encodes CASMRGHQETQYF.

This clonotype showed up many times. This chain connects TRBV7-9 to TRBJ2-2; 7 bases align to TRBD1. The CDR3 totals 14 residues. Germline V gene sequence: CDR1 SEHNR, CDR2 FQNEAQ (reference sequence). V trimming: 0 bases; J trimming: 7 bases; junction bases outside the gene matches: 2. CDR3: CASSLAGGDGELFF. As DNA, the CDR3 is TGTGCCAGCAGCTTAGCAGGGGGCGACGGGGAGCTGTTTTTT.

This chain joins TRBV10-3 and TRBJ2-7; 9 bases match TRBD1. Germline CDR1 reads ENHRY; CDR2 reads SYGVKD. The CDR3 spans 13 residues. Losses at the gene ends were 6 bases for V and 7 bases for J; bases not matched to a gene: 7. CDR3 residues: CAIRPDRGGEQYF. The DNA of the CDR3 is TGTGCCATCAGGCCGGACAGGGGCGGAGAGCAGTACTTC.

V and J are TRBV5-1 and TRBJ2-6; tentatively, D is TRBD2 (6 bases). CDR3 size: 15 residues. CDR1 and CDR2 from the germline V gene are SGHRS and YFSETQ. V lost 4 bases and J 4 bases, leaving 12 bases between the germline ends. The CDR3 loop is CASSLGGDGANVLTF. CDR3 bases: TGCGCCAGCAGCCTGGGAGGTGACGGGGCCAACGTCCTGACTTTC.

The sample holds many counts of this clonotype. The chain employs TRBV7-2 and TRBJ1-4, with 7 bases lining up with TRBD1. The trim removed 6 bases at V and 0 bases at J, leaving 1 base unmatched. This CDR3 region has 14 residues. Germline V gene lookup returns CDR1 SGHTA and CDR2 FQGNSA. For the CDR3, the DNA is TGTGCCAGCAGTACAGGGGCAACTAATGAAAAACTGTTTTTT. This sequence encodes CASSTGATNEKLFF. Filled out from reference TRBV7-2 and TRBJ1-4, the complete variable domain reads GAGVSQSPSNKVTEKGKDVELRCDPISGHTALYWYRQSLGQGLEFLIYFQGNSAPDKSGLPSDRFSAERTGGSVSTLTIQRTQQEDSAVYLCASSTGATNEKLFFGSGTQLSVL.

This clonotype was counted only a few times. The CDR3 reads CASSLEGGKNIQYF. CDR3 DNA sequence: TGTGCCAGCAGCTTAGAGGGCGGTAAAAACATTCAGTACTTC. The chain couples TRBV7-2 to TRBJ2-4; D ambiguous. CDR3 length equals 14 residues. Trimming took 1 base from V and 4 from J, leaving 8 bases between them. Germline CDR1 and CDR2: SGHTA and FQGNSA.

This clonotype was seen many times. The V and J genes are TRBV7-2 and TRBJ2-5, with D possibly matching TRBD1 (6 bases). In germline, CDR1 is SGHTA, CDR2 FQGNSA. The CDR3 sequence is 12 residues long. V was cut by 6 bases and J by 5 bases, with 10 bases left in between. CDR3: CASRLQGETQYF. The CDR3 DNA follows: TGTGCCAGCAGACTCCAGGGGGAGACCCAGTACTTC. Together with reference TRBV7-2 and TRBJ2-5, the CDR3 gives the full variable domain: GAGVSQSPSNKVTEKGKDVELRCDPISGHTALYWYRQSLGQGLEFLIYFQGNSAPDKSGLPSDRFSAERTGGSVSTLTIQRTQQEDSAVYLCASRLQGETQYFGPGTRLLVL.

The rearrangement joins TRBV30 to TRBJ2-3; 10 bases line up with TRBD2. Per the germline V gene, CDR1 is GTSNPN and CDR2 is SVGIG (reference sequence). The CDR3 length is 14 residues. Trimming took 4 bases from V and 4 from J; bases not matched to a gene: 5. DNA of the CDR3: TGTGCCTGGACTAGAGCGGGAGGGCCAGATACGCAGTATTTT. Its translation is CAWTRAGGPDTQYF.

V and J are TRBV6-2 or TRBV6-3 and TRBJ2-1, with TRBD2 as a possible D gene (6 bases). This CDR3 contains 15 residues. Per germline, CDR1 MNHEY and CDR2 SVGEGT. With 8 bases removed from V and 9 bases from J, the gap between germline ends came to 23 bases. The CDR3 loop is CASSEGLRVSREQFF. DNA of the CDR3: TGTGCCAGCTCGGAGGGCCTCAGGGTTTCCCGTGAGCAGTTCTTC.

In its sample, this clonotype was seen many times. The chain combines TRBV6-2 or TRBV6-3 with TRBJ2-7; 7 bases map to TRBD1. Germline V gene data show CDR1 as MNHEY and CDR2 as SVGEGT. V lost 10 bases and J lost 3; bases outside the gene matches: 6. The CDR3 totals 12 residues. Here the CDR3 reads CATRDSLYEQYV. The CDR3 DNA is TGTGCCACCCGGGACAGCCTCTACGAGCAGTACGTC.

This clonotype turned up a few times. V and J are TRBV28 and TRBJ2-7; 8 nucleotides agree with TRBD1. The CDR3 consists of 13 residues. With V trimmed by 10 bases and J by 2 bases, 7 bases remained unmatched. Germline V gene lookup returns CDR1 MDHEN and CDR2 SYDVKM. The CDR3 DNA reads as TGTGCCACGTACAACAGGGGGGCCTACGAGCAGTACTTC. Protein sequence: CATYNRGAYEQYF.

The chain couples TRBV7-9 to TRBJ2-1; D not resolved. The ends were cut back, 7 bases at V and 5 bases at J, with 9 bases in the middle. Per germline, CDR1 SEHNR and CDR2 FQNEAQ (reference sequence). This CDR3 spans 12 amino acids. CDR3 in DNA: TGTGCCAGCACCCCAGGCCACAATGAGCAGTTCTTC. The encoded protein is CASTPGHNEQFF.

This clonotype has a handful of counts. The J gene is TRBJ1-5, the V gene TRBV6-2 or TRBV6-3; D perhaps matches TRBD1 (6 bases). The germline gives CDR1 MNHEY, CDR2 SVGEGT. V lost 5 bases and J 6 bases, leaving 17 bases between the germline ends. The CDR3 extends over 15 amino acids. In DNA, the CDR3 is TGTGCCAGCAGTGAAGGGGGGGGGGCAGCTCAGCCCCAGCATTTT. This encodes CASSEGGGAAQPQHF.

The rearrangement links TRBV20-1 to TRBJ2-4, with a weak D call TRBD2 (5 bases). The CDR3 is 13 amino acids. The ends were cut back, 0 bases at V and 7 bases at J, with 10 bases in the middle. The V gene's germline CDR1 is DFQATT and CDR2 SNEGSKA (reference sequence). The CDR3 here is CSARDYSGNIQYF. The CDR3 DNA follows: TGCAGTGCTAGAGATTACTCGGGGAACATTCAGTACTTC.

This clonotype came up a few times. The rearrangement links TRBV28 to TRBJ2-5, with D hard to call. Germline loops: CDR1 MDHEN, CDR2 SYDVKM. Trimming stripped 7 bases from V and 5 bases from J, with 8 bases between. The CDR3 has 11 residues. The CDR3 is CASNERETQYF. The CDR3 DNA follows: TGTGCCAGCAACGAAAGGGAGACCCAGTACTTC.

In its sample, this clonotype was seen a few times. The chain couples TRBV6-2 or TRBV6-3 to TRBJ2-1, with TRBD2 matching over 13 bases. This CDR3 has 17 amino acids. The V gene's germline CDR1 is MNHEY and CDR2 SVGEGT. With V trimmed by 0 bases and J by 3 bases, 2 bases remained unmatched. CDR3 sequence: CASSYSGLAGNYNEQFF. The CDR3 DNA reads TGTGCCAGCAGTTACTCGGGACTAGCGGGGAACTACAATGAGCAGTTCTTC.

V and J are TRBV20-1 and TRBJ2-3; D remains unclear. V lost 7 bases to trimming and J lost 0 bases, with 5 bases between them. This CDR3 is built from 11 residues. Germline-derived CDR1 and CDR2 are DFQATT and SNEGSKA (reference sequence). CDR3 protein: CSGSSTDTQYF. CDR3 nucleotides: TGCAGTGGGAGTAGCACAGATACGCAGTATTTT.

This clonotype was picked up a small number of times. The rearrangement joins TRBV7-2 to TRBJ1-5, with D uncertain. The CDR3 extends over 12 amino acids. Germline V gene lookup returns CDR1 SGHTA and CDR2 FQGNSA. The V end lost 6 bases, the J end lost 7 bases, and 10 bases lay between the germline ends. The CDR3 protein is CASSRRNQPQHF. CDR3 bases: TGTGCCAGCAGTAGACGAAACCAGCCCCAGCATTTT.

This clonotype was recorded many times. The chain combines TRBV7-2 with TRBJ2-7; 9 bases are shared with TRBD1. Losses at the gene ends were 5 bases for V and 3 bases for J; bases not matched to a gene: 8. CDR1 SGHTA and CDR2 FQGNSA come from the germline V gene. The CDR3 is made up of 15 amino acids. The CDR3 loop reads CASSRPDRGVYEQYF. In DNA, the CDR3 is TGTGCCAGCAGCCGCCCGGACAGGGGAGTCTACGAGCAGTACTTC.

This clonotype was found many times. The chain employs TRBV7-2 and TRBJ2-1; D is perhaps TRBD1 (6 bases). CDR1 SGHTA and CDR2 FQGNSA come from the germline V gene. The CDR3 runs to 13 residues. Trimming stripped 5 bases from V and 3 bases from J, with 8 bases between. The CDR3 reads CASSEDSYNEQFF. In nucleotides, the CDR3 is TGTGCCAGCAGCGAGGACAGCTACAATGAGCAGTTCTTC.